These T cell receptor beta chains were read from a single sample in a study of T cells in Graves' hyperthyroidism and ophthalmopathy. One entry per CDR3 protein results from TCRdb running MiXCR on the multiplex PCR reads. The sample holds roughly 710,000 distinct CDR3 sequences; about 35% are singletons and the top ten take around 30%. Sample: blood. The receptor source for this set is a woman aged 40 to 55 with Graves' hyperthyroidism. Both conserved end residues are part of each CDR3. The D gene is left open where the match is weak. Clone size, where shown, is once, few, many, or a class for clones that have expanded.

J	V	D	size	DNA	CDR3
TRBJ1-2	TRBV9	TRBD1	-	TGTGCCAGCAGCGCACGGTCGAGTGGACAGGGTTATGGCTACACCTTC	CASSARSSGQGYGYTF
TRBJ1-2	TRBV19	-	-	TGTGCCAGTAGTATGGACGGGTTCTATGGCTACACCTTC	CASSMDGFYGYTF
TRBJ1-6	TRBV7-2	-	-	TGTGCCAGCAGCGGGGGGCAGGGTTCACCCCTCCACTTT	CASSGGQGSPLHF
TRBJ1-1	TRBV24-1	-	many	TGTGCCACCAGTGGTGAAGGACCGAACACTGAAGCTTTCTTT	CATSGEGPNTEAFF
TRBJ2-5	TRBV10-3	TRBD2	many	TGTGCCATCAGTGGGACTAGCGGGGAAGAGACCCAGTACTTC	CAISGTSGEETQYF
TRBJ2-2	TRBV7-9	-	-	TGTGCCAGCAGCTTAGCGATCCGCGACACCGGGGAGCTGTTTTTT	CASSLAIRDTGELFF
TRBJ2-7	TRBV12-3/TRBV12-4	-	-	TGTGCCAGCAGTTCCCTCGGATCGACCTACGAGCAGTACTTC	CASSSLGSTYEQYF
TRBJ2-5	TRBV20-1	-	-	TGCAGTGCTAGAGATTTTGGGGGAACAGAGACCCAGTACTTC	CSARDFGGTETQYF
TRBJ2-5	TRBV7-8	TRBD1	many	TGTGCCAGCAGCATCCCGACAGGGGGCGTAGAGACCCAGTACTTC	CASSIPTGGVETQYF
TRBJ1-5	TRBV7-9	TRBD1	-	TGTGCCAGCAGCTTAGTCACAGGGGCAGGCAATCAGCCCCAGCATTTT	CASSLVTGAGNQPQHF
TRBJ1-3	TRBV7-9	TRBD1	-	TGTGCCAGCAGCTTAGCCGGGGGACAGGGACCGTCAGCTGGAAACACCATATATTTT	CASSLAGGQGPSAGNTIYF
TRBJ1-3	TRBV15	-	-	TGTGCCACCAGCAGCCAAGCAGGGACTGGAAACACCATATATTTT	CATSSQAGTGNTIYF
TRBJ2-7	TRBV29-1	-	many	TGCAGCGTTGTACCCGGGGATCCCTACGAGCAGTACTTC	CSVVPGDPYEQYF
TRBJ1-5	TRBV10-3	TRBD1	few	TGTGCCAGCAACAGACCGGGACAGCCTAATCAGCCCCAGCATTTT	CASNRPGQPNQPQHF
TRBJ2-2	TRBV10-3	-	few	TGTGCCAGTAAAGACAGAGCTAACACCGGGGAGCTGTTTTTT	CASKDRANTGELFF
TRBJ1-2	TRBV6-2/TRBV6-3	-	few	TGTGCCAGCAGAGAACAGGATCTCTATGGCTACACCTTC	CASREQDLYGYTF
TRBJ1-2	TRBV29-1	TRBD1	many	TGCAGCGCCCCCCTGTTGAGCGGGACAGGTGGTGGCTACACCTTC	CSAPLLSGTGGGYTF
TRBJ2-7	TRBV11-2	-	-	TGTGCCAGCAGCTCTGGGGCAGCGTCACCCTCCTACGAGCAGTACTTC	CASSSGAASPSYEQYF
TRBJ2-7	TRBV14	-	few	TGTGCCAGCAGCCCATACCGGACCCTCTACGAGCAGTACTTC	CASSPYRTLYEQYF
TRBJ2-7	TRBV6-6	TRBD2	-	TGTGCCAGCAGACTAGCGGGAGTCAGGTACGGGCAGTACTTC	CASRLAGVRYGQYF
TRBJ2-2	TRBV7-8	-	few	TGTGCCAGCAGCCCGCGGAGACAGACTAACACCGGGGAGCTGTTTTTT	CASSPRRQTNTGELFF
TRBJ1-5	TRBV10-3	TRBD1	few	TGTGCCAGCAGATCCGCCGGGACAGGCAATCAGCCCCAGCATTTT	CASRSAGTGNQPQHF
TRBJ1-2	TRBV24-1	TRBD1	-	TGTGCCACCAACCCGGGACAGGGGGCTGGCTACACCTTC	CATNPGQGAGYTF
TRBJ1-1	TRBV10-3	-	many	TGTGCCATCGGGACCGAGAACACTGAAGCTTTCTTT	CAIGTENTEAFF